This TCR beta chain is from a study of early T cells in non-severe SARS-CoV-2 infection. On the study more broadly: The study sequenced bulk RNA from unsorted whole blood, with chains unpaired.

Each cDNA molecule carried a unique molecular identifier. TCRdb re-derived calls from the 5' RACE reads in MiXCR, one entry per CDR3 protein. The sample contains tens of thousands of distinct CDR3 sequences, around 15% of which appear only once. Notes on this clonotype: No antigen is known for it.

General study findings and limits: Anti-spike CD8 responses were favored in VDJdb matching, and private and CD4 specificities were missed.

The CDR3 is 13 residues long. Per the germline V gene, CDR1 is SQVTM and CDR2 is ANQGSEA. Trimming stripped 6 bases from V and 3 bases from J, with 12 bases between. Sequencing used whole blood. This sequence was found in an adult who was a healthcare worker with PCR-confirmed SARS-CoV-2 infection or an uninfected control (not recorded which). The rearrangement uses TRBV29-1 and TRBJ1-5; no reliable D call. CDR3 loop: CSVTGENNQPQHF. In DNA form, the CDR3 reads TGCAGCGTAACGGGTGAAAACAATCAGCCCCAGCATTTT.